These T cell receptor beta chains were read from a single sample in a study of identical twins. A single record per CDR3 protein comes from TCRdb applying MiXCR to the 5' RACE reads. Here the sample spans some 710,000 distinct CDR3 sequences, roughly 6% being singletons. The sample consisted of naive T cells sorted from blood. These receptor sequences come from a man between 18 and 35 years old in good health. Each CDR3 is given with its conserved first and last residue. The D gene is left open where the match is weak. Clone size is stated in some rows and not others, as once, few, many or a class when expanded.

j_gene | v_gene | d_gene | abundance | CDR3nt | CDR3aa
TRBJ2-3 | TRBV29-1 | . | many | TGCAGCGTTGTGTGGTGGTACTACGACACAGATACGCAGTATTTT | CSVVWWYYDTDTQYF
TRBJ1-3 | TRBV12-3/TRBV12-4 | TRBD1 | many | TGTGCCAGCAGTCCAGGACAGGGGGCTGGAAACACCATATATTTT | CASSPGQGAGNTIYF
TRBJ1-2 | TRBV5-5 | . | many | TGTGCCAGCAGCTTCTCACACGGGAACTATGGCTACACCTTC | CASSFSHGNYGYTF
TRBJ2-4 | TRBV10-3 | . | many | TGTGCCATCTCCCCTGGCAACATTCAGTACTTC | CAISPGNIQYF
TRBJ1-1 | TRBV29-1 | TRBD1 | many | TGCAGCGTTAGGGACAGTGAAGCTTTCTTT | CSVRDSEAFF
TRBJ2-1 | TRBV28 | TRBD1 | many | TGTGCCAGCTCGCCTAGGGGACAGAAATTCAATGAGCAGTTCTTC | CASSPRGQKFNEQFF
TRBJ2-5 | TRBV12-3/TRBV12-4 | TRBD1 | . | TGTGCCAGCAGTCTAGTGGGACAGGGAAAAGAGACCCAGTACTTC | CASSLVGQGKETQYF
TRBJ2-5 | TRBV20-1 | . | many | TGCAGTGCTAAGTGGATAGAGGAGACCCAGTACTTC | CSAKWIEETQYF
TRBJ2-4 | TRBV18 | TRBD2 | . | TGTGCCAGCTCACCGCCCGGGACTAGCAAAAACATTCAGTACTTC | CASSPPGTSKNIQYF
TRBJ2-1 | TRBV5-1 | TRBD1 | many | TGCGCCAGCAGCCTTACGACAGGGGGCAATGAGCAGTTCTTC | CASSLTTGGNEQFF
TRBJ1-1 | TRBV11-2 | . | few | TGTGCCAGCAGCGCACAGGGATACACTGAAGCTTTCTTT | CASSAQGYTEAFF
TRBJ1-2 | TRBV10-3 | TRBD1 | many | TGTGCCATCAGTCGAGGACAGGGCGGCATGGGGGGCTACACCTTC | CAISRGQGGMGGYTF
TRBJ2-1 | TRBV11-2 | TRBD2 | few | TGTGCCAGCAGCTCTGGGCGCATAGCCCGGGGAGGGCCAGATGAGCAGTTCTTC | CASSSGRIARGGPDEQFF
TRBJ2-2 | TRBV6-1 | . | few | TGTGCCAGCAGGGGGGGACACACCGGCGGGGAGCTGTTTTTT | CASRGGHTGGELFF
TRBJ2-7 | TRBV9 | . | many | TGTGCCAGCAGCGTCGGGGAGGAGGTTATAACCTACGAGCAGTACTTC | CASSVGEEVITYEQYF
TRBJ2-1 | TRBV6-2/TRBV6-3 | TRBD2 | many | TGTGCCAGCAGTTACTCTCATCCACTAGCGGGAGAAGGTTACAATGAGCAGTTCTTC | CASSYSHPLAGEGYNEQFF
TRBJ2-2 | TRBV5-6 | TRBD2 | . | TGTGCCAGCAGCGTTAGCGGGAGCGCGAACACCGGGGAGCTGTTTTTT | CASSVSGSANTGELFF
TRBJ2-5 | TRBV5-1 | . | many | TGCGCCAGCACAAGGGGGGAGTTTGGAGAGACCCAGTACTTC | CASTRGEFGETQYF
TRBJ2-5 | TRBV20-1 | . | many | TGCAGTGCTAGAGGCGACTGGGAAGAGACCCAGTACTTC | CSARGDWEETQYF
TRBJ1-1 | TRBV12-3/TRBV12-4 | TRBD1 | . | TGTGCCAGCCAGCCCTTGACAGGGTACACTGAAGCTTTCTTT | CASQPLTGYTEAFF
TRBJ2-5 | TRBV28 | . | many | TGTGCCAGCACCTTGCGGACAGTCGAGACCCAGTACTTC | CASTLRTVETQYF
TRBJ2-1 | TRBV4-1 | . | few | TGCGCCAGCAGCCAAGATGGCGGGACTCCCGTCTCCAATGAGCAGTTCTTC | CASSQDGGTPVSNEQFF
TRBJ2-7 | TRBV5-1 | TRBD1 | . | TGCGCCAGCAGCATTCTAACAGGGGGCGGCGAGCAGTACTTC | CASSILTGGGEQYF
TRBJ2-2 | TRBV5-5 | . | few | TGTGCCAGCACCACGGACAGTATCTACACCGGGGAGCTGTTTTTT | CASTTDSIYTGELFF
TRBJ2-3 | TRBV3-1 | . | . | TGTGCCAGCAGCCAAGTGGGGGGCCGGTTTAGCACAGATACGCAGTATTTT | CASSQVGGRFSTDTQYF
TRBJ2-5 | TRBV4-1 | . | few | TGCGCCAGCAGCCAAGAGGGAAACCCCCAAGAGACCCAGTACTTC | CASSQEGNPQETQYF
TRBJ2-6 | TRBV6-4 | . | many | TGTGCCAGCAGTGACTCGGGGGGCTCTGGGGCCAACGTCCTGACTTTC | CASSDSGGSGANVLTF
TRBJ2-1 | TRBV28 | TRBD2 | many | TGTGCCAGCAGCGGGTCTAGCGGGAGGGCCACTCGGAATGAGCAGTTCTTC | CASSGSSGRATRNEQFF
TRBJ2-5 | TRBV29-1 | . | . | TGCAGCGTCTTTGGTGGAGATACCCAGTACTTC | CSVFGGDTQYF
TRBJ1-2 | TRBV28 | TRBD1 | . | TGTGCCAGCAGTCCACCGGGACAGGGGAATAGATACACCTTC | CASSPPGQGNRYTF
TRBJ2-7 | TRBV15 | . | . | TGTGCCACAGGGCTGCCGGGGCCCAAGTACGAGCAGTACTTC | CATGLPGPKYEQYF
TRBJ2-5 | TRBV7-2 | TRBD2 | . | TGTGCCAGCAGCTATATAAGCGGGGTCCGGGAGACCCAGTGCTTC | CASSYISGVRETQCF
TRBJ2-7 | TRBV20-1 | TRBD2 | many | TGCAGTGCTCCTCCTAGCGGGAGGAGGAACGAGCAGTACTTC | CSAPPSGRRNEQYF
TRBJ2-5 | TRBV7-9 | . | many | TGTGCCAGCAGCCCCTCGAGAGGGACCTCACCGGAGACCCAGTACTTC | CASSPSRGTSPETQYF
TRBJ2-1 | TRBV7-3 | TRBD2 | . | TGTGCCAGCAGCCCGCAAGCGGGAGAGCATGAGCAGTTCTTC | CASSPQAGEHEQFF
TRBJ1-2 | TRBV29-1 | . | many | TGCAGCGTTAGATCCAATCAGCGAAACTATGGCTACACCTTC | CSVRSNQRNYGYTF
TRBJ2-5 | TRBV3-1 | TRBD2 | . | TGTGCCAGCAGCCAAGGTCTAGCGGGAGGAATGGAGACCCAGTACTTC | CASSQGLAGGMETQYF
TRBJ2-1 | TRBV5-1 | TRBD2 | few | TGCGCCAGCAGCTTGGCGGGCGGGAGCTCTGAGCAGTTCTTC | CASSLAGGSSEQFF
TRBJ2-1 | TRBV5-1 | TRBD2 | . | TGCGCCAGCAGTTTTTCCCGGGAGGGCCAAGGTGAGCAGTTCTTC | CASSFSREGQGEQFF
TRBJ1-2 | TRBV12-3/TRBV12-4 | TRBD1 | many | TGTGCCAGCAGTCCCGTCGGGACAGGGGACCATGGCTACACCTTC | CASSPVGTGDHGYTF
TRBJ2-1 | TRBV3-1 | TRBD1 | many | TGTGCCAGCAGCCAAGCGACAGGGCTCACCGGTCGAGAGCAGTTCTTC | CASSQATGLTGREQFF
TRBJ2-1 | TRBV3-1 | . | few | TGTGCCAGCAGGCCCGACGGAGCCAATGAGCAGTTCTTC | CASRPDGANEQFF
TRBJ2-2 | TRBV6-1 | . | many | TGTGCCAGCAGTCTAAACAGGGAAGTGAACACCGGGGAGCTGTTTTTT | CASSLNREVNTGELFF
TRBJ2-3 | TRBV3-1 | TRBD2 | many | TGTGCCAGCAGCCAATTGGGGTGGACTAGCGGGACAGATACGCAGTATTTT | CASSQLGWTSGTDTQYF
TRBJ1-1 | TRBV5-1 | . | . | TGCGTGCGCCGAGGGGATGATGAAGCTTTCTTT | CVRRGDDEAFF
TRBJ2-3 | TRBV10-3 | . | . | TGTGCCATCACTAACGTTCAGGGCAGCACAGATACGCAGTATTTT | CAITNVQGSTDTQYF
TRBJ2-1 | TRBV20-1 | TRBD2 | many | TGCAGTGCCAGGGGCTCGACTAGCGGGCCTTCTTTGGACTACAATGAGCAGTTCTTC | CSARGSTSGPSLDYNEQFF
TRBJ2-1 | TRBV18 | . | few | TGTGCCAGCTCACTTAGTAGGCAAGGGCGCAATGAGCAGTTCTTC | CASSLSRQGRNEQFF
TRBJ2-5 | TRBV29-1 | TRBD2 | many | TGCAGCGTCCAGGGACTAGCGTGGGAGACCCAGTACTTC | CSVQGLAWETQYF
TRBJ1-2 | TRBV4-3 | . | few | TGCGCCAGCAGCCAAACCCGGGGAGGCGGTCCCTATGGCTACACCTTC | CASSQTRGGGPYGYTF
TRBJ2-3 | TRBV24-1 | . | many | TGTGCCACCAGTGAACTGGGCACAGATACGCAGTATTTT | CATSELGTDTQYF
TRBJ2-7 | TRBV27 | TRBD2 | few | TGTGCCACCTCGCTGGCTAGCGGGAACTACGAGCAGTACTTC | CATSLASGNYEQYF